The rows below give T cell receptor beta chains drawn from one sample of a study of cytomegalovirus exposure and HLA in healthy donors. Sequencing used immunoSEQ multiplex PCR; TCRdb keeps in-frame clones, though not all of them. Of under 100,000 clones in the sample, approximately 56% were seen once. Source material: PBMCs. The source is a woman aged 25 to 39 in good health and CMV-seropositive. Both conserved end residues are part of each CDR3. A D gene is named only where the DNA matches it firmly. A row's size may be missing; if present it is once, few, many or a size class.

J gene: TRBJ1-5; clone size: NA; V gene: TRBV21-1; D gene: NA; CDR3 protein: CASRTLDRVEQPQHF; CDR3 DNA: TGTGCCAGCCGAACTTTGGACAGGGTGGAACAGCCCCAGCATTTT
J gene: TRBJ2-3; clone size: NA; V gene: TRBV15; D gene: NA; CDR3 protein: CATSRGDIPSAQYF; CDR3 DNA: TGTGCCACCAGCAGGGGGGACATACCTTCCGCGCAGTATTTT
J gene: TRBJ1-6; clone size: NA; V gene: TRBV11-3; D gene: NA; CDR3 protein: CASSPAGADGPLHF; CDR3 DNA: TGTGCCAGCAGCCCTGCAGGGGCAGACGGGCCCCTCCACTTT
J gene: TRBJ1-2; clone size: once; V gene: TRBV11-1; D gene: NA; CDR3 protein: CASSTQGDGYTF; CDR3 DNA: TGTGCCAGCAGCACGCAGGGTGACGGCTACACCTTC
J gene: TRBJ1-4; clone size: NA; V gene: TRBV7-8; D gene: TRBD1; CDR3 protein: CASSLRTGGTIKTNEKLFF; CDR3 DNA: TGTGCCAGCAGCCTTCGGACAGGGGGCACAATTAAGACTAATGAAAAACTGTTTTTT
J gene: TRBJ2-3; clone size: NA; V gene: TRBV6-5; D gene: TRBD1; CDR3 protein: CASSLGTGVSTQYF; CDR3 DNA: TGTGCCAGCAGCCTCGGGACAGGGGTTAGTACGCAGTATTTT
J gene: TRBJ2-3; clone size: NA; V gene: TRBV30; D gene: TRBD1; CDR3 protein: CAWGQGITDTQYF; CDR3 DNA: TGTGCCTGGGGACAGGGGATCACAGATACGCAGTATTTT
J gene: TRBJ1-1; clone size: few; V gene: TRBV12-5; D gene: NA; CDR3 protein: CASGPGGYTEAFF; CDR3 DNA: TGTGCTAGTGGCCCCGGGGGGTACACTGAAGCTTTCTTT
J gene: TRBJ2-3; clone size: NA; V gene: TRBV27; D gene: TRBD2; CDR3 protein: CASSLRLIAGGPGGTQYF; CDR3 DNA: TGTGCCAGCAGTTTGCGCCTGATAGCGGGGGGCCCCGGGGGGACGCAGTATTTT
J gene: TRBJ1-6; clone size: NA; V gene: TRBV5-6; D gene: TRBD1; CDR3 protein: CASSPPRDRYNSPLHF; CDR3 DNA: TGTGCCAGCAGCCCGCCCCGGGACAGATATAATTCACCCCTCCACTTT
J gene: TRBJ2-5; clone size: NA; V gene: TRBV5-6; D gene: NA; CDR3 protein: CASSLMGAGETQYF; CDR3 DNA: TGTGCCAGCAGCTTGATGGGGGCGGGAGAGACCCAGTACTTC
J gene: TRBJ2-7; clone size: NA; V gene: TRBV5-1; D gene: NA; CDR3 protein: CASSLASSYEQYF; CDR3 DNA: TGCGCCAGCAGCTTGGCTTCCTCCTACGAGCAGTACTTC
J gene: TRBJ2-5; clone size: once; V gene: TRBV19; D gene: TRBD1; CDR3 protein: CASTAGTGKKTQYF; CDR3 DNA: TGTGCCAGTACCGCTGGGACAGGGAAAAAGACCCAGTACTTC
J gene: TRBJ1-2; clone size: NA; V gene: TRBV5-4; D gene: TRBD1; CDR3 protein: CASSSGTALYGYTF; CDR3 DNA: TGTGCCAGCAGTTCCGGGACAGCCCTCTATGGCTACACCTTC
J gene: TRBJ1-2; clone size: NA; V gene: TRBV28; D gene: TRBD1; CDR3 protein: CASSSTGEWAGYTF; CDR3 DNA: TGTGCCAGCAGTTCGACAGGGGAATGGGCTGGCTACACCTTC
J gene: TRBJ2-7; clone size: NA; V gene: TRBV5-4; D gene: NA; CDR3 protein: CASSSPGSYEQYF; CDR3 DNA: TGTGCCAGCAGCTCTCCGGGATCCTACGAGCAGTACTTC
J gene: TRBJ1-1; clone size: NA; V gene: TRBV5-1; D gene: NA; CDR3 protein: CASSLQSMNTEAFF; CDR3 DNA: TGCGCCAGCAGCTTGCAGTCAATGAACACTGAAGCTTTCTTT
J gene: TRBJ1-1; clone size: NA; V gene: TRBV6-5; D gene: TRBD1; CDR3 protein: CASSSYGTGGTEAFF; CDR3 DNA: TGTGCCAGCAGTTCCTACGGTACAGGGGGCACTGAAGCTTTCTTT
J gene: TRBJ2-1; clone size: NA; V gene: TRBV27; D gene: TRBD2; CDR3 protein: CASSTLTSGGAGNEQFF; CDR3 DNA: TGTGCCAGCAGCACTCTGACTAGCGGGGGGGCGGGAAATGAGCAGTTCTTC
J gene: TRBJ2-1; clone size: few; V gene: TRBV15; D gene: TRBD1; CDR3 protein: CATSRDVRDSIYNEQFF; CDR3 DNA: TGTGCCACCAGCAGAGATGTGAGGGACAGTATCTACAATGAGCAGTTCTTC
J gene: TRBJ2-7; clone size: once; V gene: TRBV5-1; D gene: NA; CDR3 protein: CASRVQGSSYEQYF; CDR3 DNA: TGCGCCAGTCGGGTGCAGGGTAGCTCCTACGAGCAGTACTTC
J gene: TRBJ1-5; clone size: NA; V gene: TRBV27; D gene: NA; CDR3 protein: CASSLSGLINQPQHF; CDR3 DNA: TGTGCCAGCAGTTTGTCGGGACTTATCAATCAGCCCCAGCATTTT
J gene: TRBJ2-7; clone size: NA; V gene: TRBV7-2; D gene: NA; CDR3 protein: CASSSQTYEQYF; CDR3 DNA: TGTGCCAGCAGCTCCCAAACCTACGAGCAGTACTTC
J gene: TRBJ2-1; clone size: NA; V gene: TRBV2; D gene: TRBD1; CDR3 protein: CASTSDRAEQFF; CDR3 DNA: TGTGCCAGCACCTCGGACAGGGCTGAGCAGTTCTTC
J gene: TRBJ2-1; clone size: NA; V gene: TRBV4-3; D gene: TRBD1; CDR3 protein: CASSQDPAQGIEQFF; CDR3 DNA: TGCGCCAGCAGCCAGGACCCTGCACAGGGGATTGAGCAGTTCTTC
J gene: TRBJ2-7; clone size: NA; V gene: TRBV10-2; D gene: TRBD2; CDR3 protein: CASSEVRAGGQYEQYF; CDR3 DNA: TGCGCCAGCAGTGAAGTTCGAGCGGGGGGGCAGTACGAGCAGTACTTC
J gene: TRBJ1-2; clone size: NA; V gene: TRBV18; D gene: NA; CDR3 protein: CASSPGVGGGGYTF; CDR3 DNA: TGTGCCAGCTCACCGGGTGTGGGTGGAGGCGGCTACACCTTC
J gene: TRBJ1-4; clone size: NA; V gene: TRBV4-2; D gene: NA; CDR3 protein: CASRTYAATNEKLFF; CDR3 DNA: TGTGCCAGCAGAACCTACGCTGCAACTAATGAAAAACTGTTTTTT
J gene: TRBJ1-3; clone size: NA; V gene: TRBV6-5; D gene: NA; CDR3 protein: CASTGRGNTIYF; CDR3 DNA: TGTGCCAGCACAGGGCGAGGAAACACCATATATTTT
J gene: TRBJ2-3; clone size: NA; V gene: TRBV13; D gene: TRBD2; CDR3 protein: CASSSSGTSTDTQYF; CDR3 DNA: TGTGCCAGCAGCTCTAGCGGGACAAGCACAGATACGCAGTATTTT
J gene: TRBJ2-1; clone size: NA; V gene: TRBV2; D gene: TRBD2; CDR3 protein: CASSGWSGGAGTSGGLGYNEQFF; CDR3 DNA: TGTGCCAGCAGTGGATGGTCAGGGGGCGCCGGGACTAGCGGGGGGTTGGGGTACAATGAGCAGTTCTTC